This T cell receptor (beta chain) is from a study of T-cell memory formation after mild COVID-19. TCRdb ran MiXCR on the 5' RACE reads and lists one entry per CDR3 protein. This table holds about 470,000 distinct CDR3 sequences, roughly 25% found once. V was trimmed by 4 bases and J by 0 bases, leaving 25 bases between them. This CDR3 has 19 residues. Germline-derived CDR1 and CDR2 are MGHRA and YSYEKL. This TCR was recovered from an adult woman who had mild COVID-19 (a few samples of this study predate the infection). Cell type and time point are not known. The material sequenced was PBMCs or a T cell subset sorted from them (not recorded which). This chain joins TRBV4-1 and TRBJ2-7; D is perhaps TRBD2 (6 bases). In DNA, the CDR3 is TGCGCCAGCAGCCTTGGGCCTTCTACCGTCGGGGGAAGCTCCTACGAGCAGTACTTC. Encoded protein: CASSLGPSTVGGSSYEQYF.